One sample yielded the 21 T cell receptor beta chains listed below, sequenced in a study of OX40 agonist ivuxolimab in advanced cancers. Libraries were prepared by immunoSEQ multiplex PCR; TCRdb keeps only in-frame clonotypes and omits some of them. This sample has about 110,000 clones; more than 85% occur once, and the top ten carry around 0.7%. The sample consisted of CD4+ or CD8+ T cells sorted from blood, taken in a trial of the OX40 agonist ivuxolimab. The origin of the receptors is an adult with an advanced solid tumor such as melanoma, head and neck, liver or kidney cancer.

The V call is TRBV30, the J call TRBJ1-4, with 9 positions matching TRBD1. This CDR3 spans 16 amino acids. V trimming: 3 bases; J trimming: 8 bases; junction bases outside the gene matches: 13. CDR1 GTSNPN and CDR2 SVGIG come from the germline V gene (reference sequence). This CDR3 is CAWSGQGLGVVEKLFF. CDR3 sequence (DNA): TGTGCCTGGAGCGGACAGGGGTTAGGTGTTGTCGAAAAACTGTTTTTT. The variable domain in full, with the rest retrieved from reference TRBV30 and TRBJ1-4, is SQTIHQWPATLVQPVGSPLSLECTVEGTSNPNLYWYRQAAGRGLQLLFYSVGIGQISSEVPQNLSASRPQDRQFILSSKKLLLSDSGFYLCAWSGQGLGVVEKLFFGSGTQLSVL.

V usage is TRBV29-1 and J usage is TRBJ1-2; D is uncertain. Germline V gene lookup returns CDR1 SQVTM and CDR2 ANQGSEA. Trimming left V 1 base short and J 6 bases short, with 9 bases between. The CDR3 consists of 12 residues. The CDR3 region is CSVEAGFDGYTF. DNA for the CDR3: TGCAGCGTTGAAGCGGGTTTCGATGGCTACACCTTC.

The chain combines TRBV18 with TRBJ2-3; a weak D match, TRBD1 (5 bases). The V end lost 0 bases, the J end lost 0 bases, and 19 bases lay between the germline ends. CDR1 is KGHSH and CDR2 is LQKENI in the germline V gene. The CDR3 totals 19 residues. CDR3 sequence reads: CASSPPGSQMGLSTDTQYF. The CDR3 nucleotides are TGTGCCAGCTCACCACCGGGTTCCCAAATGGGGCTTAGCACAGATACGCAGTATTTT.

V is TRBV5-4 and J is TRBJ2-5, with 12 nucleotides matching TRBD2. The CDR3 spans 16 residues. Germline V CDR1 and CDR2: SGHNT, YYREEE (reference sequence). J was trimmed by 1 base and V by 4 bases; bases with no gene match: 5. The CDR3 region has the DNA TGTGCCAGCAGCGGCGGACTAGCGGGGTCCCAAGAGACCCAGTACTTC. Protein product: CASSGGLAGSQETQYF. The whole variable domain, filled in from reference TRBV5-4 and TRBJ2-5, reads ETGVTQSPTHLIKTRGQQVTLRCSSQSGHNTVSWYQQALGQGPQFIFQYYREEENGRGNFPPRFSGLQFPNYSSELNVNALELDDSALYLCASSGGLAGSQETQYFGPGTRLLVL.

The CDR3 loop reads CASSFETGSGANVLTF. The CDR3 region has the DNA TGTGCCAGCAGCTTCGAGACAGGGTCTGGGGCCAACGTCCTGACTTTC. The gene calls are TRBV7-2 and TRBJ2-6; 7 nucleotides align to TRBD1. The CDR3 is 16 amino acids. Germline V gives CDR1 SGHTA, CDR2 FQGNSA. Losses at the gene ends were 3 bases for V and 1 base for J; bases not matched to a gene: 3.

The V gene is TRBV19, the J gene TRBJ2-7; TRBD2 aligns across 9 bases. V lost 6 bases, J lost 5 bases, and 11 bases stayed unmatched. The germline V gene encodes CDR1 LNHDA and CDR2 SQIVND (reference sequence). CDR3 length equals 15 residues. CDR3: CASSKRREGRNEQYF. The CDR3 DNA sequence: TGTGCCAGTAGCAAAAGGCGGGAGGGCCGCAACGAGCAGTACTTC. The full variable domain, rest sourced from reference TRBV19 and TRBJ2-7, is DGGITQSPKYLFRKEGQNVTLSCEQNLNHDAMYWYRQDPGQGLRLIYYSQIVNDFQKGDIAEGYSVSREKKESFPLTVTSAQKNPTAFYLCASSKRREGRNEQYFGPGTRLTVT.

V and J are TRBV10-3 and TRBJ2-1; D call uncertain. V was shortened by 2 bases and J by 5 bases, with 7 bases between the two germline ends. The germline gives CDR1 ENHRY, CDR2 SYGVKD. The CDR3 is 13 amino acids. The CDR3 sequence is CAISENRNNEQFF. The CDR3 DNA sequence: TGTGCCATCAGTGAGAACAGAAACAATGAGCAGTTCTTC.

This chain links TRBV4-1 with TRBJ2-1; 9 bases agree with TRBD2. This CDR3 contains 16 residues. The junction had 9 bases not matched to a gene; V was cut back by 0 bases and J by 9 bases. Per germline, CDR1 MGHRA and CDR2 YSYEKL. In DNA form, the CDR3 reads TGCGCCAGCAGCCAAGATAGGGCGGGAGGGCCGGGTGAGCAGTTCTTC. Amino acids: CASSQDRAGGPGEQFF.

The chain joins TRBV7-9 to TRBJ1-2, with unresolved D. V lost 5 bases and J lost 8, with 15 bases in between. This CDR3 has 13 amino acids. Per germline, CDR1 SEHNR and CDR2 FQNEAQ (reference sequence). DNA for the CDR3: TGTGCCAGCAGCCCCGGTAACAGAGGGGGCTACACCTTC. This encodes CASSPGNRGGYTF.

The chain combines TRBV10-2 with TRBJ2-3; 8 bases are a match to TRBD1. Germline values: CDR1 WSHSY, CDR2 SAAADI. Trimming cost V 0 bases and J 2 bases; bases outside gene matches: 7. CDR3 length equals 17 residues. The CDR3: CASSESAGQGITDTQYF. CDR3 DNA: TGCGCCAGCAGTGAGTCAGCAGGACAGGGAATCACAGATACGCAGTATTTT.

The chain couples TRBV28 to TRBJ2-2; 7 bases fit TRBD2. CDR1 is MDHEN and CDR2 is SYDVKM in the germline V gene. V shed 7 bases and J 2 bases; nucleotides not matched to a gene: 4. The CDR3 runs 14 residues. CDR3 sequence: CASMTGGNTGELFF. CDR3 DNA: TGTGCCAGCATGACGGGGGGAAACACCGGGGAGCTGTTTTTT.

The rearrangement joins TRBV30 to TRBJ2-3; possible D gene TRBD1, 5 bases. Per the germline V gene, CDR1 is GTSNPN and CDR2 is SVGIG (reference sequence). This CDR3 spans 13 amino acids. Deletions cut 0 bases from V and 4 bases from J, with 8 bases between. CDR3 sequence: CAWSVVGADTQYF. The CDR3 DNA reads TGTGCCTGGAGTGTAGTAGGGGCAGATACGCAGTATTTT.

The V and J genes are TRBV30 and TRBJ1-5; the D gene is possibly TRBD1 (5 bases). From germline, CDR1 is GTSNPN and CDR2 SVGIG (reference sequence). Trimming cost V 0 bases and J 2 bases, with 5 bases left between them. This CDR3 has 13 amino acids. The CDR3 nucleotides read TGTGCCTGGAGTGTGGGGGGCAATCAGCCCCAGCATTTT. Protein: CAWSVGGNQPQHF. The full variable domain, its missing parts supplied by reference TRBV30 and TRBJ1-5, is SQTIHQWPATLVQPVGSPLSLECTVEGTSNPNLYWYRQAAGRGLQLLFYSVGIGQISSEVPQNLSASRPQDRQFILSSKKLLLSDSGFYLCAWSVGGNQPQHFGDGTRLSIL.

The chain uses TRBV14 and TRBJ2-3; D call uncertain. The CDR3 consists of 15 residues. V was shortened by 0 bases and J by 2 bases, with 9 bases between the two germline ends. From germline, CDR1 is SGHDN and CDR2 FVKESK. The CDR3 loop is CASSQDVGTTDTQYF. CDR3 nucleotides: TGTGCCAGCAGCCAAGATGTGGGCACCACAGATACGCAGTATTTT.

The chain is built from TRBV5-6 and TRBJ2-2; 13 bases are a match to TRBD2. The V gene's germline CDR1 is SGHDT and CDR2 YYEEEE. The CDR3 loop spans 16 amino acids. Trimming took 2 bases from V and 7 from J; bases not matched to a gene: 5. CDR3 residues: CASSFPTSGGIGELFF. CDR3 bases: TGTGCCAGCAGCTTCCCGACTAGCGGGGGGATCGGGGAGCTGTTTTTT.

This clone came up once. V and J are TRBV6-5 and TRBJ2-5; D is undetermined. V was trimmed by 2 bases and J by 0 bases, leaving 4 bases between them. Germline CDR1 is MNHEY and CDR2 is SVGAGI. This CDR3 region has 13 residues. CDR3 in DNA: TGTGCCAGCAGTTACCGTAACCAAGAGACCCAGTACTTC. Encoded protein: CASSYRNQETQYF.

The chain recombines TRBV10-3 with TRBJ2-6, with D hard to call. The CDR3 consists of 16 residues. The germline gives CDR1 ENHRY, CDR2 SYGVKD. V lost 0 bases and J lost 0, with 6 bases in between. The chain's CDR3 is CAISESSDSGANVLTF. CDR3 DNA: TGTGCCATCAGTGAGTCGTCAGACTCTGGGGCCAACGTCCTGACTTTC.

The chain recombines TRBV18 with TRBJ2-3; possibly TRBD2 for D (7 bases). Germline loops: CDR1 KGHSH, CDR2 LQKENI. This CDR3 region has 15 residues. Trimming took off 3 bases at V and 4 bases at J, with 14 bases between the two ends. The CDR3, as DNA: TGTGCCAGCTCACCCTTTGCGGGGGCCCCAGATACGCAGTATTTT. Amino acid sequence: CASSPFAGAPDTQYF.

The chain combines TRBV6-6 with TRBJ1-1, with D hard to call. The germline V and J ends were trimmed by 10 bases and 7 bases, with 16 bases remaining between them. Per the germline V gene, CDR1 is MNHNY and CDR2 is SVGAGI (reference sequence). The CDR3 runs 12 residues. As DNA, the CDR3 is TGTGCCACCTCACGGGCGTCTTTTGAAGCTTTCTTT. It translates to CATSRASFEAFF.

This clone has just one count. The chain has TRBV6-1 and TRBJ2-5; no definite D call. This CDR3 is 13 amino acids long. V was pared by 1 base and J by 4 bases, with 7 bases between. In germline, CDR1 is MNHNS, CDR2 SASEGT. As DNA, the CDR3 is TGTGCCAGCAGTGAAGTCCTGCCAGAGACCCAGTACTTC. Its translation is CASSEVLPETQYF.

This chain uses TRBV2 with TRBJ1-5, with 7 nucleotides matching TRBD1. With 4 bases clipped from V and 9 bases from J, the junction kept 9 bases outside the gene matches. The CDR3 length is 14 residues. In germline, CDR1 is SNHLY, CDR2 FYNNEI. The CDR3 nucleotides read TGTGCCAGCAGTGGACAGGGACTTGGTGGGCCCCAGCATTTT. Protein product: CASSGQGLGGPQHF.